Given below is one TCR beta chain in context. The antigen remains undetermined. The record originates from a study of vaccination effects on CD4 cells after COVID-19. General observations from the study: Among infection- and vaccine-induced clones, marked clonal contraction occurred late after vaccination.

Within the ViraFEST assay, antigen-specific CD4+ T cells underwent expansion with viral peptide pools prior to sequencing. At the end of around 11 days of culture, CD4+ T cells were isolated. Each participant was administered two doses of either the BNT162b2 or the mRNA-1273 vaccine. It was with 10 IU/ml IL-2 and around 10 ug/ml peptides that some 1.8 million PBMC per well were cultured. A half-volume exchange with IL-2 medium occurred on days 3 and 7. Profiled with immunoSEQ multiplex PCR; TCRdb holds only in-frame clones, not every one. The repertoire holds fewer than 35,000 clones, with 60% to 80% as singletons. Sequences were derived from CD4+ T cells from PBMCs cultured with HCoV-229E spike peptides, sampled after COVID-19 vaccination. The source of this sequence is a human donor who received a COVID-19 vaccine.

CDR3 amino acids: CASSLGTTGPLETEAFF. The DNA of the CDR3 is TGCGCCAGCAGCTTGGGGACTACCGGACCTTTGGAGACTGAAGCTTTCTTT. The chain uses TRBV5-1 and TRBJ1-1, with D unclear. The CDR3 has 17 amino acids. Germline V gene sequence: CDR1 SGHRS, CDR2 YFSETQ. With 0 bases removed from V and 5 bases from J, the gap between germline ends came to 20 bases.